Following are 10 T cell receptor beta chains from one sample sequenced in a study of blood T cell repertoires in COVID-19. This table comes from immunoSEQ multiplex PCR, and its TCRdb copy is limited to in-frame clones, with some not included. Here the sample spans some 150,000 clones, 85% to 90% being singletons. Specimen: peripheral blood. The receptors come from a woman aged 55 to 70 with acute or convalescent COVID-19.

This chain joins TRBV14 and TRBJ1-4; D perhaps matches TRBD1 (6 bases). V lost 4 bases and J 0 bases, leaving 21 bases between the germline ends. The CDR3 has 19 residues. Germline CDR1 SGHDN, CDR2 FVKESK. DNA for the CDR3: TGTGCCAGCAGCCCCCCCGCCAGGGTAGGGGGGGCAACTAATGAAAAACTGTTTTTT. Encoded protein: CASSPPARVGGATNEKLFF.

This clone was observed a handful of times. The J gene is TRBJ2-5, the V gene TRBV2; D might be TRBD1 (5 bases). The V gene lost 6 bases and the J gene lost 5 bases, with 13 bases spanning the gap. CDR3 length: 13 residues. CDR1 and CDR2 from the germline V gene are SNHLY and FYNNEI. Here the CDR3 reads CASRTEVYETQYF. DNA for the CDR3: TGTGCCAGCAGGACAGAAGTTTACGAGACCCAGTACTTC.

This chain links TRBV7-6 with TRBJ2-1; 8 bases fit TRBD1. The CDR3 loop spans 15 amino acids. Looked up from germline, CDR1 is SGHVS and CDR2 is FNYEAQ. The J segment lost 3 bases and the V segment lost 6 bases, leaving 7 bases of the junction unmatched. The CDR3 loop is CASSRTGIGYNEQFF. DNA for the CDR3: TGTGCCAGCAGTAGGACAGGGATAGGCTACAATGAGCAGTTCTTC.

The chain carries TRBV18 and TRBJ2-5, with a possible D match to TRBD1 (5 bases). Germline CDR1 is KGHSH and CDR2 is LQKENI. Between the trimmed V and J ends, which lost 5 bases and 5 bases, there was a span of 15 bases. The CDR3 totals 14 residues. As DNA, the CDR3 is TGTGCCAGCTCAGAGACAGAGCCAATGGAGACCCAGTACTTC. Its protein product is CASSETEPMETQYF.

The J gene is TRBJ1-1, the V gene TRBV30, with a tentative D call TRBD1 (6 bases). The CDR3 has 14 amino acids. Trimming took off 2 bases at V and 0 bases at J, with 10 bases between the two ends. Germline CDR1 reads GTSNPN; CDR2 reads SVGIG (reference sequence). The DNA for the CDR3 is TGTGCCTGGAGTTTAGGGGGAATGAACACTGAAGCTTTCTTT. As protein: CAWSLGGMNTEAFF.

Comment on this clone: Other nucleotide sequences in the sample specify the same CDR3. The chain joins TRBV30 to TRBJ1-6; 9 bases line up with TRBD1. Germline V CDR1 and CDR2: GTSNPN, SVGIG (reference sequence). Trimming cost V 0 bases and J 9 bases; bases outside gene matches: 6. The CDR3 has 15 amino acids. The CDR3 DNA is TGTGCCTGGAGTGTCCGGGGACAGGGTATTTCACCCCTCCACTTT. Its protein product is CAWSVRGQGISPLHF. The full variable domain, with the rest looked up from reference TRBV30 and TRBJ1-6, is SQTIHQWPATLVQPVGSPLSLECTVEGTSNPNLYWYRQAAGRGLQLLFYSVGIGQISSEVPQNLSASRPQDRQFILSSKKLLLSDSGFYLCAWSVRGQGISPLHFGNGTRLTVT.

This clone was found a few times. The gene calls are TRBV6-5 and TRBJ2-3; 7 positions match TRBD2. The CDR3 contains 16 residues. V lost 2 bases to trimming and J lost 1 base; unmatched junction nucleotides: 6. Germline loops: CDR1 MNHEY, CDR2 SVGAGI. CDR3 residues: CASSYPASGGTDTQYF. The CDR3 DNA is TGTGCCAGCAGTTACCCCGCCAGCGGGGGCACAGATACGCAGTATTTT.

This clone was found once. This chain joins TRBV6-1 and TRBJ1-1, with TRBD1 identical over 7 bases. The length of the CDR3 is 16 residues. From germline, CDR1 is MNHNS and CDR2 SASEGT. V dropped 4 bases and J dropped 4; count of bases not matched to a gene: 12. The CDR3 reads CASSARDSLSGTEAFF. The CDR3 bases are TGTGCCAGCAGTGCACGGGACAGTCTTAGTGGCACTGAAGCTTTCTTT.

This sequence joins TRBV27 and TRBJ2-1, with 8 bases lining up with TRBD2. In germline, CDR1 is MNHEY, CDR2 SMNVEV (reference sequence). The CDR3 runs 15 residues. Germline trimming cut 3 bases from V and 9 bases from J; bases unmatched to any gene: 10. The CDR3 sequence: CASSFSVSGVGEQFF. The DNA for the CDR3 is TGTGCCAGCAGTTTTTCCGTTAGCGGGGTTGGTGAGCAGTTCTTC.

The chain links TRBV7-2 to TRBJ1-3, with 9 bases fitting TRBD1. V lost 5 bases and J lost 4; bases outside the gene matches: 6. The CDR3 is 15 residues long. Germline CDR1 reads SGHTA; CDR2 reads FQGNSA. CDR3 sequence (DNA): TGTGCCAGCAGCGCTCGGACAGGGGTCGGAAACACCATATATTTT. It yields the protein CASSARTGVGNTIYF.